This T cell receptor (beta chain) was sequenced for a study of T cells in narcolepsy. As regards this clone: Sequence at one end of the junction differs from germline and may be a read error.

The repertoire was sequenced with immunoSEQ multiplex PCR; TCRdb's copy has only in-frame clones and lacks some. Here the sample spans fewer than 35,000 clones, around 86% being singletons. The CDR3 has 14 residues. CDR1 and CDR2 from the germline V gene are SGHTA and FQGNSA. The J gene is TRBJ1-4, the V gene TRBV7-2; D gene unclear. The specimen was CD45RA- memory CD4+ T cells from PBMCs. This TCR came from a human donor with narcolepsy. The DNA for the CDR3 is TGTGCCAGCAGCTTAGATCCACAAAATGAAAACCTGTTTTTT. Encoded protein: CASSLDPQNENLFF.